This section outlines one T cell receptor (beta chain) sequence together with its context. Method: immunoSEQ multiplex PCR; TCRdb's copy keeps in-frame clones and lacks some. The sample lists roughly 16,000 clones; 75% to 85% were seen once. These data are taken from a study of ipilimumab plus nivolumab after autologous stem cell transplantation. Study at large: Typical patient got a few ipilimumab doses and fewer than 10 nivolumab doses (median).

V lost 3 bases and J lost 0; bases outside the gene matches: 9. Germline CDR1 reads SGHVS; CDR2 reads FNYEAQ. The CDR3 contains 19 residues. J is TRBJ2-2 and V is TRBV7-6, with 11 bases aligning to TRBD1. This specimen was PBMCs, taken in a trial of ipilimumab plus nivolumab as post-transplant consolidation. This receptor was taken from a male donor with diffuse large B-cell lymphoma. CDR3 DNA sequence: TGTGCCAGCAGCTTTCTCGGCCCGGGACAGGGGGCGAACACCGGGGAGCTGTTTTTT. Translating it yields CASSFLGPGQGANTGELFF.